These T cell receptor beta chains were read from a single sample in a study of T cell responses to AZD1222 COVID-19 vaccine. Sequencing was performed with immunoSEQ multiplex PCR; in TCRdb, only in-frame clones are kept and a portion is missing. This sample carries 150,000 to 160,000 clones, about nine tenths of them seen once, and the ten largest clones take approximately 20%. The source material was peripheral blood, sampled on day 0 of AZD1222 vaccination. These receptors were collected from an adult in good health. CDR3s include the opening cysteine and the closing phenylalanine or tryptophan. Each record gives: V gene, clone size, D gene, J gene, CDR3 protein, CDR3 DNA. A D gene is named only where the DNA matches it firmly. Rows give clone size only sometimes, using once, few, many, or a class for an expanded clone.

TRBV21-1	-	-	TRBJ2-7	CASSKDRVDEQYF	TGTGCCAGCAGCAAAGACAGGGTAGACGAGCAGTACTTC
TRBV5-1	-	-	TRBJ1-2	CASGAANPHGYTF	TGCGCCAGCGGGGCTGCCAATCCACATGGCTACACCTTC
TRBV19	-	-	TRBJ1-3	CASSDFSGNTIYF	TGTGCCAGTAGTGACTTCTCTGGAAACACCATATATTTT
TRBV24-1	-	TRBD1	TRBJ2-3	CATTGARTDTQYF	TGTGCCACGACAGGGGCCCGCACAGATACGCAGTATTTT
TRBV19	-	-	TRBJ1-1	CASRWDTEAFF	TGTGCAAGTAGGTGGGACACTGAAGCTTTCTTT
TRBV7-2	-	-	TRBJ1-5	CASSAGDIYQPQHF	TGTGCCAGCAGCGCCGGGGACATTTATCAGCCCCAGCATTTT
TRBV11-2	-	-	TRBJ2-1	CASSLGRGLTLLNEQFF	TGTGCCAGCAGCTTAGGGAGGGGACTCACTCTCCTCAATGAGCAGTTCTTC
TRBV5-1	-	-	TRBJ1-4	CASSHTGPHAANEKLFF	TGCGCCAGCAGCCACACGGGACCCCACGCGGCTAATGAAAAACTGTTTTTT
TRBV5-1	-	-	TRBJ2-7	CASSYPSGTYEQYF	TGCGCCAGCAGCTACCCGAGTGGGACCTACGAGCAGTACTTC
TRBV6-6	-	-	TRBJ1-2	CASSYSVDNPRPGYTF	TGTGCCAGCAGTTACTCGGTGGATAACCCCCGCCCTGGCTACACCTTC
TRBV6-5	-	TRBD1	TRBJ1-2	CASSSGTGGYGYTF	TGTGCCAGCAGTTCCGGGACAGGGGGTTATGGCTACACCTTC
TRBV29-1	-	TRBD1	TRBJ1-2	CSVERDSGNYGYTF	TGCAGCGTTGAACGGGACAGCGGGAACTATGGCTACACCTTC
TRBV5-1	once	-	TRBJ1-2	CASTMDGSNYGYTF	TGCGCCAGCACCATGGACGGTAGTAACTATGGCTACACCTTC
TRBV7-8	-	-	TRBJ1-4	CASSSYRVVATNEKLFF	TGTGCCAGCAGCTCTTACAGGGTGGTCGCAACTAATGAAAAACTGTTTTTT
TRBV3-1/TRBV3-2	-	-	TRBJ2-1	CASSPTGLGNEQFF	TGTGCCAGCAGCCCGACAGGTCTGGGCAATGAGCAGTTCTTC
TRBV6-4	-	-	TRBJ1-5	CASSDGLGTQPQHF	TGTGCCAGCAGTGACGGGCTGGGAACTCAGCCCCAGCATTTT
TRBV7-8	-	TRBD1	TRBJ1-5	CASSLAGTGGPQHF	TGTGCCAGCAGCTTAGCCGGGACAGGGGGACCCCAGCATTTT
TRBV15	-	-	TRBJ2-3	CATSRVRDTQYF	TGTGCCACCAGCCGAGTGAGGGATACGCAGTATTTT
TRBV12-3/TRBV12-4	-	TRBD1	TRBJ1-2	CASSPDRVGGYTF	TGTGCCAGCAGTCCTGACAGGGTGGGAGGCTACACCTTC
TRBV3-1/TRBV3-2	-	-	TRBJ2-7	CASRKTDSSYEQYF	TGTGCCAGCCGAAAGACAGATTCCTCCTACGAGCAGTACTTC
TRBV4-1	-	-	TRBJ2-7	CASSQEPGAYEQYF	TGCGCCAGCAGCCAGGAACCTGGGGCCTACGAGCAGTACTTC
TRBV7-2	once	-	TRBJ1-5	CASSLGDGLSQPQHF	TGTGCCAGCAGCCTCGGGGACGGCCTTAGTCAGCCCCAGCATTTT
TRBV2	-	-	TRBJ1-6	CASSEGAASSYNSPLHF	TGTGCCAGCAGTGAAGGGGCCGCAAGCTCCTATAATTCACCCCTCCACTTT
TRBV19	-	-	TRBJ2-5	CASAPGGYYQETQYF	TGTGCCAGTGCGCCGGGGGGCTACTACCAAGAGACCCAGTACTTC
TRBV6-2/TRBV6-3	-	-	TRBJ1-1	CASSYGTDTEAFF	TGTGCCAGCAGTTACGGTACCGACACTGAAGCTTTCTTT
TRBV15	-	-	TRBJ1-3	CATSRDPGRGNTIYF	TGTGCCACCAGCAGAGATCCGGGTAGGGGAAACACCATATATTTT
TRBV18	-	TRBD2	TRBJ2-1	CASSRLAGVRVNEQFF	TGTGCCAGCTCACGTCTAGCGGGAGTCCGGGTCAATGAGCAGTTCTTC
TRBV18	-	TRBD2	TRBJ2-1	CASSPLTAGALIGNEQFF	TGTGCCAGCTCACCCCTAACAGCGGGGGCCCTGATTGGCAATGAGCAGTTCTTC
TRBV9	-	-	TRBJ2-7	CASSVAPPNEQYF	TGTGCCAGCAGCGTCGCCCCCCCCAACGAGCAGTACTTC
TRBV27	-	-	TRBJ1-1	CASTSPGSNTEAFF	TGTGCCAGCACCTCGCCGGGGTCCAACACTGAAGCTTTCTTT
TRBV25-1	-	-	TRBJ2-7	CASRAAQEQYF	TGTGCCAGCAGGGCCGCCCAGGAGCAGTACTTC
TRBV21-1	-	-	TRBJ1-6	CASSNSPSYNSPLHF	TGTGCCAGCAGTAACTCACCTTCCTATAATTCACCCCTCCACTTT
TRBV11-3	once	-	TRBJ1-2	CASSLVPGGWDGYTF	TGTGCCAGCAGCTTAGTCCCGGGGGGCTGGGATGGCTACACCTTC
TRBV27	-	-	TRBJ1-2	CASSFQGIYGYTF	TGTGCCAGCAGTTTCCAGGGGATCTATGGCTACACCTTC
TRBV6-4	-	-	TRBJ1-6	CASSDRSSGNSPLHF	TGTGCCAGCAGTGATCGGTCGTCGGGCAATTCACCCCTCCACTTT
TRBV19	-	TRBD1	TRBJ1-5	CATQGTGDKPQHF	TGTGCCACCCAGGGGACAGGGGACAAGCCCCAGCATTTT
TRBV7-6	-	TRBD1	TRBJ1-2	CASSLALGQSSEGYTF	TGTGCCAGCAGCTTAGCCCTGGGACAGTCGTCCGAGGGCTACACCTTC
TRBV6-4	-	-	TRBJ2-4	CARSRAPNIQYF	TGTGCCAGAAGCAGGGCTCCAAACATTCAGTACTTC
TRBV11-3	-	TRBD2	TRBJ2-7	CASSLDWASGSRGEQYF	TGTGCCAGCAGCTTAGATTGGGCTAGCGGGAGTAGGGGCGAGCAGTACTTC
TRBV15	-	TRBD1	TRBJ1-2	CATSIEPGGYGYTF	TGTGCCACCAGCATAGAACCAGGGGGCTACGGCTACACCTTC
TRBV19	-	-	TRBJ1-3	CASRVGGVTGGNTIYF	TGTGCCAGTAGGGTCGGCGGGGTAACGGGCGGAAACACCATATATTTT
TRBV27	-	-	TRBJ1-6	CASIREFRLADNSPLHF	TGTGCCAGCATTAGGGAATTTCGCCTCGCGGATAATTCACCCCTCCACTTT
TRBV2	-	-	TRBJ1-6	CASSPGGYNSPLHF	TGTGCCAGCAGTCCGGGGGGCTATAATTCACCCCTCCACTTT
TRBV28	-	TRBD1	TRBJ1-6	CASTVYTGGQRSPLHF	TGTGCCAGCACCGTTTATACAGGGGGGCAGCGATCACCCCTCCACTTT
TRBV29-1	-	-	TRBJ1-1	CSVRKQGTEAFF	TGCAGCGTTCGGAAGCAGGGGACTGAAGCTTTCTTT
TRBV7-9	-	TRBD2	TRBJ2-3	CASSYGLAPPTDTQYF	TGTGCCAGCAGCTACGGACTAGCGCCCCCCACAGATACGCAGTATTTT
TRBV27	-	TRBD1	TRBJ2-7	CASSFGTGAYEQYF	TGTGCCAGCAGTTTCGGGACAGGCGCCTACGAGCAGTACTTC